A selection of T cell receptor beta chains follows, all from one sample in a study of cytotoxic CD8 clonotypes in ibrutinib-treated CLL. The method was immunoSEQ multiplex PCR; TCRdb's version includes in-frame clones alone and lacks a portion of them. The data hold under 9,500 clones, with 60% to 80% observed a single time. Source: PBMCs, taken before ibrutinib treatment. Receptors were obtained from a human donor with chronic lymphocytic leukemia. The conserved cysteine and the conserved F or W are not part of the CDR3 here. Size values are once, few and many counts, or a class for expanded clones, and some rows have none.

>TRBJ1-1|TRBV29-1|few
SVSDGNTEAF
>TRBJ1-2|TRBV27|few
ASSADRHNYGYT
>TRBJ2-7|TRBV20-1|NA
SARSDNEQY
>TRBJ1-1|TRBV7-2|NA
ASSSYLGDPF
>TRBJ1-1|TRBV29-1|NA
SVEKAGRGGAF
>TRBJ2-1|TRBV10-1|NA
ASKQVEQF
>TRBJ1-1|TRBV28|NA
ASIQHTGTEAF
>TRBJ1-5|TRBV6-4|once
ASLDRDSDQPQH
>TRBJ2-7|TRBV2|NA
ASSVEGDYEQY
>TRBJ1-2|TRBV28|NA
ASSFTWGGIYGYT
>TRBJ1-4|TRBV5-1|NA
ASSLFGLDSREKLF
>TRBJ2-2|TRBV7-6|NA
ASSPINMETSGIVTGELF
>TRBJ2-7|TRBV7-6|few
ASRDGLSYEQY
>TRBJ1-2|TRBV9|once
ASSEGNQNGYT
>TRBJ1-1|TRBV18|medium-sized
ASSPDLGQNTEAF
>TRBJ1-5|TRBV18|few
ASSPQQGNQPQH
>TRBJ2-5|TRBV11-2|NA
ASSLAGGGRAQY
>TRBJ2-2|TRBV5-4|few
ASRGGLAGGNTGELF
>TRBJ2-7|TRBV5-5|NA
ASSGTGQGGYEQY
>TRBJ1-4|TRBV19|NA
ASSIRSGTGSWTNEKLF
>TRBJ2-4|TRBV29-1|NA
SGLTPKNIQY
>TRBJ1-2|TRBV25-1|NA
ASSLDGNYGYT
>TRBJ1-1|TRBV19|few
ASSIDFEAF
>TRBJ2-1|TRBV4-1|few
ASSEGAVYNEQF
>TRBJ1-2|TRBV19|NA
ASKAGNNYGYT
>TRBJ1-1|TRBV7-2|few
ASSLAGRGSTEAF
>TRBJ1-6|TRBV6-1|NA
ASSEDQNSPLH
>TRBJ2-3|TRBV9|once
ASSVGVSGRSDTQY
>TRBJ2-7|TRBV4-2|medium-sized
ASSQAILEGAYEQY
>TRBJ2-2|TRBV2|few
ASSGRITGELF
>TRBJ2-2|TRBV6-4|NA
ASKTGTGSTGELF
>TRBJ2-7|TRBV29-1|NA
SVERAGAYEQY
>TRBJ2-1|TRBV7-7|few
ASSPLGNEQF
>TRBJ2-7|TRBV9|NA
ASSVASSGNYEQY
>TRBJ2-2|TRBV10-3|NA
AISESPFTDTGELF
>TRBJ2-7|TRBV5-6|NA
ASSWGRYEQY
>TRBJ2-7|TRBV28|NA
ASSSRERASGAKSYEQY
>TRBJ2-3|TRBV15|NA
ATSTGTSEHTDTQY
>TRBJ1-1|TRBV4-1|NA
ASSRNTMNTEAF
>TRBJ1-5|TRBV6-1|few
ASSDQGPRGNQPQH
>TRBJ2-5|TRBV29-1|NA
SVWTSGGSQETQY
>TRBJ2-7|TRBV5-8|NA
ASSWGGRQDDYEQY
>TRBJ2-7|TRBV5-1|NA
ASSPWGRTGSYEQY
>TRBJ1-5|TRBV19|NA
ASRTELIERNQPQH
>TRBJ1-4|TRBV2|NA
ASSGDSSKLF
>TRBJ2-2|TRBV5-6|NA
ASSLPRSNTGELF
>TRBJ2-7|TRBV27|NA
ASSPWTSGNEQY
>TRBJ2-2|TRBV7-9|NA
ASRYIQGNTGELF
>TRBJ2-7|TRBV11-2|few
ASSTGLAGAYEQY
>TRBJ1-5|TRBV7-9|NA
ASSINSGENRQPQH
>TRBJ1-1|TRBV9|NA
ASSAVQGASEAF
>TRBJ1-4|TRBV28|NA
ASSLRGTGDEKLF
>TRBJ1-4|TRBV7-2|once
ASSRDRGDEKLF
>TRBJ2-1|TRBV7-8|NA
ASSLLLAGGSYNEQF
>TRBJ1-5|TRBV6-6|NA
ASSYSGTGNQPQH
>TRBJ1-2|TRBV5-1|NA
ASSLTGGNYGYT
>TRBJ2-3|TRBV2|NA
ASSEEASGRGADTQY
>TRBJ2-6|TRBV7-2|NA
ASSTGQAGANVLT